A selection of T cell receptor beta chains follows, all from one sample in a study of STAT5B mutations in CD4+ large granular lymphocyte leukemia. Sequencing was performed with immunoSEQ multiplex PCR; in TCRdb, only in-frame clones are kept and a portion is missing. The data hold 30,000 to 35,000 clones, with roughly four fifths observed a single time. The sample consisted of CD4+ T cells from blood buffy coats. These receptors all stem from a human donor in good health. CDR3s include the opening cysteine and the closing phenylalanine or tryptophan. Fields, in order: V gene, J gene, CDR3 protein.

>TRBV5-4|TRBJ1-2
CASSLVGYGYTF
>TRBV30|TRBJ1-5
CAWSVSQNQPQHF
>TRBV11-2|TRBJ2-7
CASSFGTGISYEQYF
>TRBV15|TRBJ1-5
CATSGTSSNQPQHF
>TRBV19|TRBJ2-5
CATSGLAGEETQYF
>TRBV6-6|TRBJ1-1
CASSYFRRNTEAFF
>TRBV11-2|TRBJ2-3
CASSLVGRPDTQYF
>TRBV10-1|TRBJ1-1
CASSWGRGSATEAFF
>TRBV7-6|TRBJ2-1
CASSLTGLSNEQFF
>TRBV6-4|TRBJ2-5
CASSDGDSQETQYF
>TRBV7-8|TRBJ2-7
CASSLGRTGRTSYEQYF
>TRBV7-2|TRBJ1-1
CASSLVSVTEAFF
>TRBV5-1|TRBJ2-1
CASSFNGLAGYNEQFF
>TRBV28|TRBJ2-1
CASSSGTSGKYNEQFF
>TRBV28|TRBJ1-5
CASRRRSYREGQPQHF
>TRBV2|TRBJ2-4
CASHDRGGIQYF
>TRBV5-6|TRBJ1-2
CASSPDAGGSYGYTF